What follows describes a single T cell receptor (beta chain). Its antigen remains unknown. The junction does not match germline at one end; this may be a read error. The germline gives CDR1 SSHAT, CDR2 FNYEAQ (reference sequence). The CDR3 length is 15 residues. The data are from a study of T cell responses to AZD1222 COVID-19 vaccine. For the study at large: Analyses pooled second doses at about 4 or about 12 weeks. Study-wide findings and caveats: With two AZD1222 doses given, Spike-specific TCR breadth and depth both rose.

TCRdb's table, derived via immunoSEQ multiplex PCR, lists solely in-frame clones and lacks some. The data hold approximately 140,000 clones, with under 95% observed a single time. This chain joins TRBV7-7 and TRBJ2-7; 9 bases map to TRBD1. The specimen comprised peripheral blood, sampled on day 0 of AZD1222 vaccination. This clonotype originated in an adult in good health. The CDR3 nucleotides are TGTGCTAGCAGCTTAGGGACAGGGACCTCCTACGAGCAGTACTTC. Residues: CASSLGTGTSYEQYF.